Below, 23 T cell receptor beta chains from the same sample are listed, as sequenced in a study of cytomegalovirus exposure and HLA in healthy donors. The repertoire was sequenced with immunoSEQ multiplex PCR; TCRdb's copy has only in-frame clones and lacks some. Of about 130,000 clones in the sample, 85% to 90% were seen once. Sequencing input: PBMCs. The source of these receptors is a young woman in good health and CMV-seronegative.

The genes are TRBV6-5 and TRBJ1-2; D is undetermined. Looked up from germline, CDR1 is MNHEY and CDR2 is SVGAGI. The germline V and J ends were trimmed by 1 base and 2 bases, with 8 bases remaining between them. The CDR3 extends over 14 amino acids. CDR3: CASSYWGENYGYTF. CDR3 DNA sequence: TGTGCCAGCAGTTACTGGGGAGAGAACTATGGCTACACCTTC.

In nucleotides, the CDR3 is TGTGCCAGTAGTATTGAATCGATGCGGCATTTTAGCAATCAGCCCCAGCATTTT. It encodes CASSIESMRHFSNQPQHF. J is TRBJ1-5 and V is TRBV19; D ambiguous. The CDR3 runs 18 residues. From germline, CDR1 is LNHDA and CDR2 SQIVND (reference sequence). V was trimmed by 3 bases and J by 0 bases, leaving 18 bases between them.

V is TRBV4-2 and J is TRBJ1-5; possibly TRBD1 for D (5 bases). Per germline, CDR1 LGHNA and CDR2 YNFKEQ. The CDR3 has 17 amino acids. The germline V and J ends were trimmed by 5 bases and 0 bases, with 17 bases remaining between them. The CDR3 loop reads CASSGNGGTFSNQPQHF. As DNA, the CDR3 is TGTGCCAGCAGCGGTAATGGAGGGACTTTTAGCAATCAGCCCCAGCATTTT.

The genes are TRBV7-2 and TRBJ1-2; D is perhaps TRBD1 (6 bases). Germline CDR1 and CDR2: SGHTA and FQGNSA. The CDR3 totals 15 residues. V gave up 7 bases and J gave up 8 bases, with 23 bases separating them. CDR3 coding DNA: TGTGCCAGCATCACAGGGTTTGGGGGCGCAGGCGGCTACACCTTC. Translated: CASITGFGGAGGYTF.

The rearrangement links TRBV6-1 to TRBJ2-3; 11 bases line up with TRBD2. The trim removed 2 bases at V and 2 bases at J, leaving 6 bases unmatched. Germline V lookup: CDR1 MNHNS, CDR2 SASEGT. The CDR3 totals 17 residues. This chain's CDR3 is CASSEPRLAGITDTQYF. The CDR3 DNA is TGTGCCAGCAGTGAACCGCGACTAGCGGGGATCACAGATACGCAGTATTTT.

The chain joins TRBV6-5 to TRBJ1-3; 8 nucleotides match TRBD1. This CDR3 comprises 14 residues. Germline values: CDR1 MNHEY, CDR2 SVGAGI. V lost 6 bases and J lost 0; bases outside the gene matches: 1. In nucleotides, the CDR3 is TGTGCCAGCAGACAGGGGGGCTCTGGAAACACCATATATTTT. Amino acid sequence: CASRQGGSGNTIYF.

Note on this clone: The CDR3 does not close with the conserved phenylalanine or tryptophan, likely indicating a read error. The limits of the CDR3 on the DNA are not certain, so only TCRdb's listed CDR3 is given. The chain combines TRBV5-1 with TRBJ2-3; TRBD2 is taken as the D call from the table, unchecked against the DNA. A total of 8 residues make up the CDR3, ends included. From germline, CDR1 is SGHRS and CDR2 YFSETQ. The CDR3: CASRKNRV.

The rearrangement uses TRBV2 and TRBJ1-6; perhaps TRBD1 as D (5 bases). CDR3 length: 16 amino acids. Germline V gene sequence: CDR1 SNHLY, CDR2 FYNNEI. With 5 bases removed from V and 6 bases from J, the gap between germline ends came to 17 bases. The CDR3 loop reads CASSRDSLGSNSPLHF. In nucleotides, the CDR3 is TGTGCCAGCAGTCGGGACTCCCTGGGTTCTAATTCACCCCTCCACTTT.

J is TRBJ2-7 and V is TRBV7-8; 8 bases line up with TRBD2. Germline CDR1 and CDR2: SGHVS and FQNEAQ. V was clipped by 3 bases and J by 4 bases; unmatched bases: 8. This CDR3 has 15 amino acids. The CDR3 spells CASSFGWSGGYEQYF. CDR3 nucleotides: TGTGCCAGCAGCTTCGGGTGGAGCGGGGGATACGAGCAGTACTTC.

The chain couples TRBV2 to TRBJ1-5; D possibly corresponds to TRBD1 (6 bases). V lost 8 bases and J 4 bases, leaving 18 bases between the germline ends. CDR1 and CDR2 from the germline V gene are SNHLY and FYNNEI. The CDR3 length is 15 residues. The CDR3: CASSRDTVGNQPQHF. In nucleotides, the CDR3 is TGTGCCAGCTCCCGGGACACCGTGGGGAATCAGCCCCAGCATTTT.

This clone showed up just once. The chain joins TRBV5-1 to TRBJ1-1, with 7 bases matching TRBD1. The germline CDR1 and CDR2 sequences are SGHRS and YFSETQ. This CDR3 is 14 amino acids long. J was trimmed by 7 bases and V by 4 bases; bases with no gene match: 10. The CDR3 DNA is TGCGCCAGCAGCGCCGGACAGGTTGCTAATGAAGCTTTCTTT. Its translation is CASSAGQVANEAFF.

V is TRBV6-5 and J is TRBJ2-3; D unclear. V was trimmed by 5 bases and J by 6 bases, leaving 15 bases between them. This CDR3 is built from 14 residues. From germline, CDR1 is MNHEY and CDR2 SVGAGI. CDR3 in amino acids: CASSPTLRTDTQYF. The CDR3 DNA reads as TGTGCCAGCAGTCCCACTCTACGAACCGATACGCAGTATTTT.

This chain connects TRBV6-5 to TRBJ2-7, with TRBD2 identical over 9 bases. The V segment lost 2 bases and the J segment 6 bases; nucleotides outside the gene matches: 8. The CDR3 contains 15 residues. Germline V CDR1 and CDR2: MNHEY, SVGAGI. CDR3 coding DNA: TGTGCCAGCAGTTACCTCGAGCGGGGGGTGGGCGAGCAGTACTTC. Amino acid sequence: CASSYLERGVGEQYF.

CDR3 DNA sequence: TGCGCCAGCAGCACAGGGCATGGGGAGACCCAGTACTTC. It encodes CASSTGHGETQYF. V usage is TRBV5-1 and J usage is TRBJ2-5, with D perhaps TRBD1 (6 bases). Trimming cost V 4 bases and J 5 bases, with 12 bases left between them. Germline CDR1 is SGHRS and CDR2 is YFSETQ. This CDR3 is built from 13 residues.

The CDR3 DNA is TGTGCCAGCAGCTTAATGTGGCAGGGGACAAATTCACCCCTCCACTTT. Protein sequence: CASSLMWQGTNSPLHF. This chain connects TRBV5-5 to TRBJ1-6; TRBD1 is a possible D gene (6 bases). The CDR3 is made up of 16 amino acids. Germline lookup yields CDR1 SGHKS and CDR2 YYEKEE (reference sequence). Trimming removed 2 bases at V and 7 bases at J, with 16 bases between.

The CDR3 DNA reads TGTGCCAGCAGCTTAGCGCCTTCAGGGACTGGAAACACCATATATTTT. Its translation: CASSLAPSGTGNTIYF. The chain employs TRBV7-8 and TRBJ1-3; a weak D match, TRBD1 (5 bases). Trimming removed 0 bases from V and 2 bases from J, with 11 bases in between. CDR3 length: 16 residues. Germline loops: CDR1 SGHVS, CDR2 FQNEAQ.

The chain combines TRBV6-1 with TRBJ1-6, with D perhaps matching TRBD1 (6 bases). The CDR3 has 15 residues. V was clipped by 6 bases and J by 3 bases, with 12 bases between them. The germline V gene has CDR1 MNHNS and CDR2 SASEGT. In nucleotides, the CDR3 is TGTGCCAGCAGAAACGGACAGCTCTATAATTCACCCCTCCACTTT. It translates to CASRNGQLYNSPLHF.

The chain recombines TRBV7-9 with TRBJ2-7, with 13 bases identical to TRBD2. Germline-derived CDR1 and CDR2 are SEHNR and FQNEAQ (reference sequence). This CDR3 has 15 residues. The V segment lost 5 bases and the J segment 0 bases; nucleotides outside the gene matches: 1. This chain's CDR3 is CASSRLAGGSYEQYF. CDR3 coding DNA: TGTGCCAGCAGCCGACTAGCGGGGGGCTCCTACGAGCAGTACTTC. Based on the CDR3 plus reference TRBV7-9 and TRBJ2-7, the full variable domain is DTGVSQNPRHKITKRGQNVTFRCDPISEHNRLYWYRQTLGQGPEFLTYFQNEAQLEKSRLLSDRFSAERPKGSFSTLEIQRTEQGDSAMYLCASSRLAGGSYEQYFGPGTRLTVT.

The chain uses TRBV5-6 and TRBJ2-5, with D maybe TRBD1 (6 bases). The germline V gene has CDR1 SGHDT and CDR2 YYEEEE. Trimming left V 0 bases short and J 5 bases short, with 20 bases between. The CDR3 covers 17 residues. CDR3 protein: CASSLARQGLLWETQYF. CDR3 DNA sequence: TGTGCCAGCAGCTTGGCTAGGCAGGGGCTTCTATGGGAGACCCAGTACTTC.

This chain joins TRBV5-3 and TRBJ1-1, with no clear D. TRBV5-3 is identified as an open reading frame with a role that is uncertain. Trimming took off 4 bases at V and 0 bases at J, with 16 bases between the two ends. The CDR3 extends over 16 amino acids. CDR3 amino acids: CARSHFTRGMNTEAFF. CDR3 coding DNA: TGTGCCAGAAGCCACTTCACCAGAGGCATGAACACTGAAGCTTTCTTT.

The V call is TRBV7-3, the J call TRBJ2-3; 7 nucleotides line up with TRBD1. The CDR3 spans 13 residues. The V segment lost 5 bases and the J segment 7 bases; nucleotides outside the gene matches: 6. Germline assignment: CDR1 SGHTA and CDR2 FQGTGA. The chain's CDR3 is CASSPGQVNTQYF. Written as DNA, the CDR3 is TGTGCCAGCAGCCCTGGACAGGTCAATACGCAGTATTTT.

V usage is TRBV6-5 and J usage is TRBJ2-1, with 9 bases fitting TRBD1. The trim removed 5 bases at V and 9 bases at J, leaving 11 bases unmatched. CDR3 length: 15 residues. The germline gives CDR1 MNHEY, CDR2 SVGAGI. The CDR3 sequence: CASSRGTGITIEQFF. In DNA, the CDR3 is TGTGCCAGCAGTCGAGGGACAGGGATAACAATTGAGCAGTTCTTC.

Here the CDR3 DNA reads TGCGCCAGCAGCCCGCAGGGATGGGGCTACGAGCAGTACTTC. Its translation: CASSPQGWGYEQYF. V and J are TRBV5-1 and TRBJ2-7, with a tentative D call TRBD1 (5 bases). In germline, CDR1 is SGHRS, CDR2 YFSETQ. V was trimmed by 4 bases and J by 3 bases, leaving 14 bases between them. CDR3 length: 14 amino acids.